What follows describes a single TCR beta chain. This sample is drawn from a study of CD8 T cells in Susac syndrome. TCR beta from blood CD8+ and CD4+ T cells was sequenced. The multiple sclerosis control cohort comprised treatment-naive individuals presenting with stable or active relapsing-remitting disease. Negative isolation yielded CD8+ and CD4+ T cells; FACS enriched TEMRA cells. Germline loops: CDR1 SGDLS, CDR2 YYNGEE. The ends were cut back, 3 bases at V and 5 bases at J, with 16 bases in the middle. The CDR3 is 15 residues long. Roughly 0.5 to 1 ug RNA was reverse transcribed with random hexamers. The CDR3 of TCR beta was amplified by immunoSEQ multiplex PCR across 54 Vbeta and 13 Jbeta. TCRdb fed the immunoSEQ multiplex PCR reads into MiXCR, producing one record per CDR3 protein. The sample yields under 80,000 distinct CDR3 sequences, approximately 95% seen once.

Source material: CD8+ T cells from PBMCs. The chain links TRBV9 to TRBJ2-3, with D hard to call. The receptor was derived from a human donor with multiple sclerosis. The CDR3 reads CASSAEETSGDTQYF. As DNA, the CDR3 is TGTGCCAGCAGCGCCGAGGAGACATCAGGAGATACGCAGTATTTT.